The rows below give T cell receptor beta chains drawn from one sample of a study of cytomegalovirus exposure and HLA in healthy donors. Only in-frame clones appear in the TCRdb table, and some are missing; sequencing was by immunoSEQ multiplex PCR. The sample includes approximately 170,000 clones, about 76% seen only once; the top ten take 5% to 5.5%. The sequencing input was PBMCs. Receptor source: a woman between 18 and 29 years old in good health and CMV-seropositive. The CDR3 runs from the conserved cysteine through the conserved F or W. The D gene is left open where the match is weak. Some rows have no size entry. The others give once, few or many, or a class for an expanded clone.

abundance,v_gene,j_gene,d_gene,CDR3nt,CDR3aa
-,TRBV5-3,TRBJ1-4,TRBD1,TGTGCCAGAAGCTCCAGACAGGGGATGGTCCGGAGAGGGGAAAAACTGTTTTTT,CARSSRQGMVRRGEKLFF
-,TRBV5-1,TRBJ2-5,-,TGCGCCAGCAGCCCAACCGGGACTCAAGAGACCCAGTACTTC,CASSPTGTQETQYF
-,TRBV7-9,TRBJ1-2,-,TGTGCCAGCAGCTTAGCTACAGACTATGGCTACACCTTC,CASSLATDYGYTF
-,TRBV9,TRBJ2-2,TRBD2,TGTGCCAGCAGCGTACGTGGACTAGCGGGCCACCGAGGAGCCGGGGAGCTGTTTTTT,CASSVRGLAGHRGAGELFF
-,TRBV9,TRBJ1-4,TRBD1,TGTGCCAGCAGCGCGAGACAGGGTATCCAGGAAAAACTGTTTTTT,CASSARQGIQEKLFF
-,TRBV2,TRBJ2-7,TRBD2,TGTGCCAGCAGTGACCTGACTAGCGGGGTATGCGAGCAGTACTTC,CASSDLTSGVCEQYF
-,TRBV5-5,TRBJ2-1,TRBD1,TGTGCCAGCAGCTCCGGGACAGGGGTTATGAGACGCAATGAGCAGTTCTTC,CASSSGTGVMRRNEQFF
few,TRBV27,TRBJ2-2,-,TGTGCCAGCAGGTGGCAGACTACCGGGGAGCTGTTTTTT,CASRWQTTGELFF
-,TRBV5-1,TRBJ2-2,-,TGCGCCAGCAGCTTGGGAGACAGGAGGGAGCTGTTTTTT,CASSLGDRRELFF
-,TRBV7-7,TRBJ2-7,-,TGTGCTAGCAGCTTAGGTTATGGGGGGAGCTACGAGCAGTACTTC,CASSLGYGGSYEQYF
-,TRBV4-3,TRBJ2-2,TRBD2,TGCGCCAGCAGCCCCTCCCCACAAGTAGCGGGGGGGTCCGGGGAGCTGTTTTTT,CASSPSPQVAGGSGELFF
few,TRBV18,TRBJ2-1,TRBD2,TGTGCCAGCTCCCATCCCGGACTAGCGGGGGGAAGCTCCTACAATGAGCAGTTCTTC,CASSHPGLAGGSSYNEQFF
-,TRBV5-1,TRBJ2-7,TRBD1,TGCGCCAGCAGCTTGGCAGGGGGCTTCTACGAGCAGTACTTC,CASSLAGGFYEQYF
-,TRBV9,TRBJ2-6,-,TGTGCCAGCAGCGTCCAGCCGAGGGGAGGTGGGGCCAACGTCCTGACTTTC,CASSVQPRGGGANVLTF
-,TRBV18,TRBJ1-1,-,TGTGCCAGCTCACCGAGATACTCTCCCATGAACACTGAAGCTTTCTTT,CASSPRYSPMNTEAFF